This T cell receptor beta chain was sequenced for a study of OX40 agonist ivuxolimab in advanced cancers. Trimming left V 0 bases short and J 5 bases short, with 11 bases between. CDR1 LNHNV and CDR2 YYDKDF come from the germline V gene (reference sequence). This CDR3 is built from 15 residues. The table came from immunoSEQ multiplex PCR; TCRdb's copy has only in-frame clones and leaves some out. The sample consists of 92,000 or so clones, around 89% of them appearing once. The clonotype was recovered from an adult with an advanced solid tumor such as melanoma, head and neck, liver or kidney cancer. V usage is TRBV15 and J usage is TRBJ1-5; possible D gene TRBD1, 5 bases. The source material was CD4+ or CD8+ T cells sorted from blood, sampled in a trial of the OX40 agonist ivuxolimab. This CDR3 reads CATSRDRGAYQPQHF. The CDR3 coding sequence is TGTGCCACCAGCAGAGATCGAGGGGCCTATCAGCCCCAGCATTTT. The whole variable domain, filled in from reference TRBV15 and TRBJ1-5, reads DAMVIQNPRYQVTQFGKPVTLSCSQTLNHNVMYWYQQKSSQAPKLLFHYYDKDFNNEADTPDNFQSRRPNTSFCFLDIRSPGLGDTAMYLCATSRDRGAYQPQHFGDGTRLSIL.